This T cell receptor (beta chain) emerged from a study of T cells expressing NK-cell markers. Across the whole study: Investigators obtained TCR beta repertoires from sorted CD3+CD56+NKG2C+, CD3+CD56+NKG2C- and CD3+CD56-NKG2C+ T cells.

CDR1 is MNHEY and CDR2 is SVGAGI in the germline V gene. The CDR3 is made up of 15 amino acids. Reanalyzing the 5' RACE reads, TCRdb keeps one entry per CDR3 protein, without DNA. Recorded for this sample: 150,000 to 180,000 distinct CDR3 sequences. This clonotype was obtained from a woman aged 50 to 60 in good health. The chain couples TRBV6-5 to TRBJ2-1; TCRdb's D call, TRBD1, is unchecked because there is no DNA. The sequencing sample was made of blood T cells: a sorted CD56 or NKG2C T cell subset, CD4+ or CD8+ T cells, or bulk PBMC T cells (not recorded which). CDR3 amino acids: CASSTGQSSYNEQFF.